The entry that follows covers one TCR beta chain sequence. Produced via immunoSEQ multiplex PCR; TCRdb's table is partial and in-frame only. The sample records 110,000 to 150,000 clones, about 90% being singletons. CDR1 and CDR2 (germline): SGHVS, FNYEAQ. The ends were cut back, 1 base at V and 2 bases at J, with 12 bases in the middle. The CDR3 runs 16 residues. This sample was included in a study of T cell responses to AZD1222 COVID-19 vaccine. The V gene is TRBV7-6, the J gene TRBJ1-3, with D tentatively TRBD1 (5 bases). The specimen was peripheral blood, collected on day 0 of AZD1222 vaccination. The receptor comes from an adult in good health. CDR3 loop: CASSLDTGTAGNTIYF. In DNA, the CDR3 is TGTGCCAGCAGCTTAGATACGGGGACGGCTGGAAACACCATATATTTT.